This T cell receptor (beta chain) was identified in a study of blood T cell repertoires in COVID-19. One Seattle source followed patients from active infection through their disease course. Trimming left V 5 bases short and J 8 bases short, with 17 bases between. The germline V gene has CDR1 SGHRS and CDR2 YFSETQ. The CDR3 has 14 residues. In the authors' workflow: Cell counts per sample came from amplifying reference gene primers. This table comes from immunoSEQ multiplex PCR, and its TCRdb copy is limited to in-frame clones, with some not included. That table gives V, J and clone size, and the DNA gave D and trimming. The repertoire holds 150,000 to 200,000 clones, with 85% as singletons.

The chain links TRBV5-1 to TRBJ2-1; TRBD2 might be the D (6 bases). Source material: peripheral blood. This TCR derives from an elderly woman with COVID-19, enrolled during active disease. In DNA form, the CDR3 reads TGCGCCAGCAGATTCGGGGCTAGCGTCGATGAGCAGTTCTTC. It encodes CASRFGASVDEQFF.